This T cell receptor beta chain was sequenced in a study of control samples from healthy donors and cancer patients. Measured with immunoSEQ multiplex PCR; TCRdb has only the in-frame clones, and not every one. The data show about 130,000 clones, 70% to 90% seen once. Trimming took off 3 bases at V and 10 bases at J, with 18 bases between the two ends. This CDR3 has 14 amino acids. CDR1 and CDR2 from the germline V gene are LGHDT and YNNKEL (reference sequence). V is TRBV3-1 (or the pseudogene TRBV3-2) and J is TRBJ1-1, with D tentatively TRBD1 (6 bases). The receptor comes from a man aged 45-65 years in good health. The sample comprised blood. The DNA for the CDR3 is TGTGCCAGCAGCCAGCGCGGCGGGGGCAAGGTAGCTTTCTTT. Translated, it gives CASSQRGGGKVAFF.